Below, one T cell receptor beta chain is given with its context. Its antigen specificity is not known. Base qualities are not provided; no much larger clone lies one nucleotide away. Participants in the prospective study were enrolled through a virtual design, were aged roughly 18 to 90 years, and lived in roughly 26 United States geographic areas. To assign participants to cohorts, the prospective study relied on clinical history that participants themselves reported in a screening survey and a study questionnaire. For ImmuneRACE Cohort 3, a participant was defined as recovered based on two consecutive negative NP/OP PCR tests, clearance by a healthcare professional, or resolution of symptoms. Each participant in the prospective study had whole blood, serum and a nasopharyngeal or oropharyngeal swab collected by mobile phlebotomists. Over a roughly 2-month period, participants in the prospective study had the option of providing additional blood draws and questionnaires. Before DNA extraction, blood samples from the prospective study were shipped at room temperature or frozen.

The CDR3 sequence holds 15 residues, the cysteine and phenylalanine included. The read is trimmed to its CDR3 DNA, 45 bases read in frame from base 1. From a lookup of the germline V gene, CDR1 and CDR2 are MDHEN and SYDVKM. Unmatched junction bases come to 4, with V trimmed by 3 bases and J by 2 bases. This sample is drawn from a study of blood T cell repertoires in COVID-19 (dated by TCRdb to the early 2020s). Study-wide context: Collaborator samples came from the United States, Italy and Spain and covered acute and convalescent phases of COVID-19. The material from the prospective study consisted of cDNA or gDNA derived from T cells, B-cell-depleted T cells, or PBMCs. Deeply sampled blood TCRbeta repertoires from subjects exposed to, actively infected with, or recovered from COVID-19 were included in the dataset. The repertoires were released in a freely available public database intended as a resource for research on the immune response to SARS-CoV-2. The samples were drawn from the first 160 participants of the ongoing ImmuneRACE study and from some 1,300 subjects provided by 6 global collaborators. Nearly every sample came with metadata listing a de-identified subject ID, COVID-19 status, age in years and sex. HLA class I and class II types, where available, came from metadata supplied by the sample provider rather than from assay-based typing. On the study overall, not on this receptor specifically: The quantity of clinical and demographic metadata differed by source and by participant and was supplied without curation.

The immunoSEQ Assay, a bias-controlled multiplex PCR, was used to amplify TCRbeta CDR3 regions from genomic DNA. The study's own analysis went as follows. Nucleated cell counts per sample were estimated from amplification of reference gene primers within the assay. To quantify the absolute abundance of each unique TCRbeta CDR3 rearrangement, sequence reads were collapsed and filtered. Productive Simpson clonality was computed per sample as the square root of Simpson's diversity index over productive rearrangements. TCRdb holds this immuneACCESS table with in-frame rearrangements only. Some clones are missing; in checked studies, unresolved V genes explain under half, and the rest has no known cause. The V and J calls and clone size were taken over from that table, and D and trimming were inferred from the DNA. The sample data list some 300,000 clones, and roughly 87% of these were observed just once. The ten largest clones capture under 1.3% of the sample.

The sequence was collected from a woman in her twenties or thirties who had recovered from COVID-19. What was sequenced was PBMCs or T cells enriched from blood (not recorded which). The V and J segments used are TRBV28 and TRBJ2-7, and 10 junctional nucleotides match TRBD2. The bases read TGTGCCAGCAGTTTCGGACTAGCGGAAACCTACGAGCAGTACTTC. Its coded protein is CASSFGLAETYEQYF.